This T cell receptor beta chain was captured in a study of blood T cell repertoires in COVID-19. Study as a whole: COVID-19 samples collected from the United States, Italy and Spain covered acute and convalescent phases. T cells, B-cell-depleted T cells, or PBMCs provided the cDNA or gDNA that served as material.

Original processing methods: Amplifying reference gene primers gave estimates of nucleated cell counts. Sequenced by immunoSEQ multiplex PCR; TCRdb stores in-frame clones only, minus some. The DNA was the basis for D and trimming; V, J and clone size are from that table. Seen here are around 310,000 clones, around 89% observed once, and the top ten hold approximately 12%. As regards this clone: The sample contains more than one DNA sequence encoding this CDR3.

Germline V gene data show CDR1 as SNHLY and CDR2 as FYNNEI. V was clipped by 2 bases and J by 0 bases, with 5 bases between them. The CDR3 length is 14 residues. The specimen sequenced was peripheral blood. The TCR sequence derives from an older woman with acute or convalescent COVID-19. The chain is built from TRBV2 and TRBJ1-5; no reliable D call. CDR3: CASSESYSNQPQHF. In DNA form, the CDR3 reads TGTGCCAGCAGTGAAAGCTATAGCAATCAGCCCCAGCATTTT.